This entry lists 24 T cell receptor beta chains sequenced from one sample in a study of blood T cell repertoires in COVID-19. Clones were sequenced by immunoSEQ multiplex PCR, and TCRdb holds only the in-frame ones, with some missing. The sample shows about 250,000 clones, approximately 86% of them seen only once. The material sequenced was peripheral blood. The receptor source for this set is a man older than 75 with acute or convalescent COVID-19.

The chain combines TRBV6-5 with TRBJ2-1, with 12 bases lining up with TRBD1. CDR1 and CDR2 (germline): MNHEY, SVGAGI. The CDR3 consists of 15 residues. Trimming at V came to 5 bases and at J to 10 bases, leaving 9 bases not matched to a gene. The CDR3 coding sequence is TGTGCCAGCAGTCCGGGACAGGGGGCCCTAAAAGAGCAGTTCTTC. Translating gives CASSPGQGALKEQFF.

The chain carries TRBV11-2 and TRBJ2-5; D not resolved. Germline lookup yields CDR1 SGHAT and CDR2 FQNNGV. Trimming removed 3 bases at V and 2 bases at J, with 10 bases between. CDR3 length: 14 residues. In nucleotides, the CDR3 is TGTGCCAGCAGCTTGGCAGGCTTTCAAGAGACCCAGTACTTC. Protein: CASSLAGFQETQYF.

The chain couples TRBV4-1 to TRBJ1-4, with 9 bases lining up with TRBD1. Trimming at V came to 3 bases and at J to 7 bases, leaving 6 bases not matched to a gene. Germline V gene data show CDR1 as MGHRA and CDR2 as YSYEKL. This CDR3 contains 15 residues. Written as DNA, the CDR3 is TGCGCCAGCAGCCAGTCTGGGACAGGGAGTGAAAAACTGTTTTTT. This codes for CASSQSGTGSEKLFF.

The chain carries TRBV28 and TRBJ2-5, with a weak D call TRBD1 (5 bases). Deletions cut 11 bases from V and 2 bases from J, with 12 bases between. Germline-derived CDR1 and CDR2 are MDHEN and SYDVKM. This CDR3 contains 12 residues. CDR3 coding DNA: TGTGCCGCGACAGCACCTCAAGAGACCCAGTACTTC. This gives the protein CAATAPQETQYF.

The rearrangement uses TRBV28 and TRBJ1-1; D gene unclear. Looked up from germline, CDR1 is MDHEN and CDR2 is SYDVKM. Trimming left V 6 bases short and J 0 bases short, with 8 bases between. There are 13 residues in the CDR3. CDR3 bases: TGTGCCAGCAGCCCTATATTGAACACTGAAGCTTTCTTT. Encoded protein: CASSPILNTEAFF.

The chain carries TRBV2 and TRBJ2-7, with a tentative D call TRBD1 (6 bases). The CDR3 is 16 residues long. V was cut by 2 bases and J by 2 bases, with 16 bases left in between. The germline gives CDR1 SNHLY, CDR2 FYNNEI. CDR3: CASSERTDSLPYEQYF. CDR3 sequence (DNA): TGTGCCAGCAGTGAAAGGACAGACTCCCTTCCCTACGAGCAGTACTTC.

The chain is built from TRBV19 and TRBJ1-3; D is perhaps TRBD1 (5 bases). The CDR3 is 14 residues long. V lost 5 bases and J 4 bases, leaving 12 bases between the germline ends. Per germline, CDR1 LNHDA and CDR2 SQIVND (reference sequence). CDR3 protein: CASSGRGGGNTIYF. The CDR3 DNA reads TGTGCCAGTAGTGGAAGGGGCGGAGGAAACACCATATATTTT.

The sample holds one count of this clone. The chain has TRBV7-2 and TRBJ2-6; D is unresolved. V was shortened by 4 bases and J by 1 base, with 2 bases between the two germline ends. Germline CDR1 reads SGHTA; CDR2 reads FQGNSA. There are 13 residues in the CDR3. The CDR3 DNA reads TGTGCCAGCAGCTCATCTGGGGCCAACGTCCTGACTTTC. Translating it yields CASSSSGANVLTF. Full variable domain (remainder filled in from reference TRBV7-2 and TRBJ2-6): GAGVSQSPSNKVTEKGKDVELRCDPISGHTALYWYRQSLGQGLEFLIYFQGNSAPDKSGLPSDRFSAERTGGSVSTLTIQRTQQEDSAVYLCASSSSGANVLTFGAGSRLTVL.

This clone was recorded a few times. The V call is TRBV5-1, the J call TRBJ2-2, with D maybe TRBD1 (6 bases). Per germline, CDR1 SGHRS and CDR2 YFSETQ. The germline V and J ends were trimmed by 0 bases and 4 bases, with 10 bases remaining between them. The CDR3 is 15 amino acids. The CDR3: CASSLVQGVTGELFF. The CDR3, as DNA: TGCGCCAGCAGCTTGGTACAGGGTGTCACCGGGGAGCTGTTTTTT. Filled out from reference TRBV5-1 and TRBJ2-2, the complete variable domain reads KAGVTQTPRYLIKTRGQQVTLSCSPISGHRSVSWYQQTPGQGLQFLFEYFSETQRNKGNFPGRFSGRQFSNSRSEMNVSTLELGDSALYLCASSLVQGVTGELFFGEGSRLTVL.

The V and J genes are TRBV7-9 and TRBJ1-1, with 9 bases fitting TRBD1. The V gene end was trimmed by 5 bases and the J gene end by 1 base; junction bases not matched to a gene: 8. This CDR3 is 16 amino acids long. Germline lookup yields CDR1 SEHNR and CDR2 FQNEAQ (reference sequence). The chain's CDR3 is CASSVGQGVANTEAFF. CDR3 bases: TGTGCCAGCAGCGTGGGACAGGGAGTTGCGAACACTGAAGCTTTCTTT.

Here the CDR3 DNA reads TGTGCCAGCAGATGGACAAGGGCACCCCAAGAGACCCAGTACTTC. This codes for CASRWTRAPQETQYF. The chain carries TRBV2 and TRBJ2-5, with a tentative D call TRBD1 (5 bases). Trimming removed 6 bases from V and 1 base from J, with 15 bases in between. The CDR3 is 15 amino acids. From germline, CDR1 is SNHLY and CDR2 FYNNEI.

This chain connects TRBV5-1 to TRBJ2-5; TRBD1 agrees at 9 bases. CDR1 is SGHRS and CDR2 is YFSETQ in the germline V gene. Germline trimming cut 3 bases from V and 5 bases from J; bases unmatched to any gene: 8. The CDR3 has 15 residues. The CDR3 spells CASSSQGARVETQYF. The CDR3 DNA sequence: TGCGCCAGCAGCTCACAGGGGGCCAGGGTTGAGACCCAGTACTTC.

The CDR3 coding sequence is TGTGCCAGCAGCTTAACGCCGGGGACAGCATTTAATGAGCAGTTCTTC. It codes for CASSLTPGTAFNEQFF. V and J are TRBV7-3 and TRBJ2-1; 7 nucleotides match TRBD1. V trimming: 0 bases; J trimming: 7 bases; junction bases outside the gene matches: 9. CDR1 is SGHTA and CDR2 is FQGTGA in the germline V gene. CDR3 length: 16 residues.

J is TRBJ2-3 and V is TRBV9; no clear D gene. V lost 4 bases and J 6 bases, leaving 9 bases between the germline ends. The CDR3 loop spans 12 amino acids. CDR1 and CDR2 from the germline V gene are SGDLS and YYNGEE. The CDR3 here is CASSFQMDTQYF. The CDR3 DNA reads as TGTGCCAGCAGCTTCCAGATGGATACGCAGTATTTT.

A remark on this clone: Other DNA sequences in this sample translate to the same CDR3. The chain uses TRBV19 and TRBJ1-1; TRBD1 might be the D (5 bases). The CDR3 runs to 13 residues. Germline CDR1 LNHDA, CDR2 SQIVND (reference sequence). Trimming took 2 bases from V and 4 from J, leaving 8 bases between them. Here the CDR3 reads CASSILGGTEAFF. The CDR3 nucleotides are TGTGCCAGTAGTATATTGGGGGGCACTGAAGCTTTCTTT.

CDR3 sequence (DNA): TGTGCCAGCAGTTCCGACAGCGTAAGGTCCTACAATGAGCAGTTCTTC. This translates into CASSSDSVRSYNEQFF. The chain recombines TRBV6-6 with TRBJ2-1, with a possible D match to TRBD1 (5 bases). Germline loops: CDR1 MNHNY, CDR2 SVGAGI (reference sequence). The CDR3 is 16 amino acids. V was shortened by 4 bases and J by 1 base, with 14 bases between the two germline ends.

V gene TRBV12-5 combines with J gene TRBJ2-7; D uncertain. CDR3 length: 13 amino acids. Germline V gene data show CDR1 as LGHNT and CDR2 as FRNRAP. V lost 5 bases to trimming and J lost 3 bases, with 11 bases between them. CDR3 residues: CASGDSNLYEQYF. The CDR3 nucleotides read TGTGCTAGTGGTGACTCCAACCTCTACGAGCAGTACTTC. Based on the CDR3 plus reference TRBV12-5 and TRBJ2-7, the full variable domain is DARVTQTPRHKVTEMGQEVTMRCQPILGHNTVFWYRQTMMQGLELLAYFRNRAPLDDSGMPKDRFSAEMPDATLATLKIQPSEPRDSAVYFCASGDSNLYEQYFGPGTRLTVT.

J is TRBJ2-2 and V is TRBV18; TRBD1 agrees at 7 bases. This CDR3 is 17 amino acids long. From germline, CDR1 is KGHSH and CDR2 LQKENI. V was clipped by 4 bases and J by 5 bases; unmatched bases: 13. CDR3 in amino acids: CASSRNRGREGTGELFF. In nucleotides, the CDR3 is TGTGCCAGCTCACGAAACAGGGGAAGAGAGGGAACCGGGGAGCTGTTTTTT.

The chain joins TRBV7-9 to TRBJ2-7; possible D gene TRBD1, 6 bases. The CDR3 totals 16 residues. Trimming cost V 1 base and J 0 bases, with 13 bases left between them. Germline CDR1 reads SEHNR; CDR2 reads FQNEAQ (reference sequence). CDR3 protein: CASSLEGTLSSYEQYF. The CDR3 DNA follows: TGTGCCAGCAGCTTAGAAGGGACACTGAGCTCCTACGAGCAGTACTTC.

J is TRBJ2-2 and V is TRBV7-2, with 7 positions matching TRBD1. Germline V CDR1 and CDR2: SGHTA, FQGNSA. The CDR3 runs to 14 residues. Trimming cost V 8 bases and J 4 bases; bases outside gene matches: 7. CDR3 bases: TGTGCCAGCGCAGACAGGGCCCGCACCGGGGAGCTGTTTTTT. This encodes CASADRARTGELFF.

The chain uses TRBV18 and TRBJ2-1, with 10 bases that match TRBD2. CDR3 length: 15 residues. The germline CDR1 and CDR2 sequences are KGHSH and LQKENI. Unmatched junction bases numbered 9, after V lost 6 bases and J lost 7 bases. CDR3 sequence reads: CASSTAGGQFNEQFF. As DNA, the CDR3 is TGTGCCAGCTCGACAGCGGGGGGGCAATTTAATGAGCAGTTCTTC.

The chain carries TRBV12-3 or TRBV12-4 and TRBJ2-1; D remains ambiguous. This CDR3 spans 13 amino acids. The V end lost 4 bases, the J end lost 7 bases, and 11 bases lay between the germline ends. The CDR3 DNA reads TGTGCCAGCAGTTCAGACTCGGGTAATGAGCAGTTCTTC. Protein product: CASSSDSGNEQFF.

The rearrangement uses TRBV10-3 and TRBJ2-5, with a possible D match to TRBD1 (6 bases). Germline values: CDR1 ENHRY, CDR2 SYGVKD. Trimming took off 0 bases at V and 2 bases at J, with 13 bases between the two ends. The CDR3 contains 16 residues. CDR3 amino acids: CAISESPAGTQETQYF. For the CDR3, the DNA is TGTGCCATCAGTGAGTCGCCAGCCGGGACACAAGAGACCCAGTACTTC.

This clone has only a few counts. Compared with germline, one end of the junction differs, possibly owing to a read error. The V call is TRBV28, the J call TRBJ1-1, with D tentatively TRBD1 (6 bases). The CDR3 has 15 residues. The V gene's germline CDR1 is MDHEN and CDR2 SYDVKM. The CDR3 nucleotides are TGTGCCAGCAGAACGTCGGGACAATCGAACGCTGAAGCTTTCTTT. Residues: CASRTSGQSNAEAFF. Full variable domain (rest looked up from reference TRBV28 and TRBJ1-1): DVKVTQSSRYLVKRTGEKVFLECVQDMDHENMFWYRQDPGLGLRLIYFSYDVKMKEKGDIPEGYSVSREKKERFSLILESASTNQTSMYLCASRTSGQSNAEAFFGQGTRLTVV.